The 25 T cell receptor beta chains reported below all come from one sample, sequenced in a study of control samples from healthy donors and cancer patients (TCRdb year 2020). The library was prepared using the immunoSEQ multiplex PCR assay. As stored in TCRdb, this immuneACCESS dataset retains in-frame rearrangements with V and J assigned. A fraction of the clones does not appear; measured against another copy, unresolved V genes explain less than half of the discrepancy, and the remainder lacks a known reason. The sample records around 150,000 clones, 80% to 90% of which are singletons. The ten largest clones take up 12% of the sample. The sample consisted of blood. Every receptor here comes from a man aged 25-45 years in good health.

The chain carries TRBV5-4 and TRBJ1-3, with D unclear. The CDR3 totals 16 residues. Trimming cost V 0 bases and J 0 bases, with 10 bases left between them. The germline V gene has CDR1 SGHNT and CDR2 YYREEE (reference sequence). CDR3 sequence reads: CASSLGHSFSGNTIYF. The CDR3 coding sequence is TGTGCCAGCAGCTTGGGACATAGCTTCTCTGGAAACACCATATATTTT.

V is TRBV21-1 and J is TRBJ2-3; the table's D call, TRBD2, was not checked against the DNA. TRBV21-1 is tagged as a pseudogene. The CDR3 is 18 amino acids. CDR3 residues: CASSPPSGGAHFTGTQYF. DNA for the CDR3: TGTGCCAGCAGCCCACCCAGCGGGGGGGCTCATTTTACAGGTACGCAGTATTTT.

This chain connects TRBV6-5 to TRBJ1-5; no clear D. Germline CDR1 reads MNHEY; CDR2 reads SVGAGI. CDR3 length: 15 amino acids. Trimming cost V 4 bases and J 0 bases, with 10 bases left between them. The CDR3 loop reads CASSLSIYSNQPQHF. The CDR3 nucleotides read TGTGCCAGCAGTTTATCGATTTATAGCAATCAGCCCCAGCATTTT.

The genes are TRBV4-3 and TRBJ1-2, with TRBD1 as a possible D gene (5 bases). This CDR3 comprises 14 residues. Trimming shortened V by 0 bases and J by 4 bases, and 9 bases separated the two germline ends. Germline V CDR1 and CDR2: LGHNA, YSLEER. Here the CDR3 reads CASSQEGQGYGYTF. The CDR3 bases are TGCGCCAGCAGCCAAGAAGGCCAGGGCTATGGCTACACCTTC.

The gene calls are TRBV3-1 (or the pseudogene TRBV3-2) and TRBJ2-7; 7 nucleotides align to TRBD2. Trimming cost V 1 base and J 6 bases; bases outside gene matches: 6. The CDR3 loop spans 14 amino acids. The V gene's germline CDR1 is LGHDT and CDR2 YNNKEL (reference sequence). The DNA for the CDR3 is TGTGCCAGCAGCCAAGTGAGGGAGGGAGGCGAGCAGTACTTC. Translation: CASSQVREGGEQYF.

The rearrangement joins TRBV6-5 to TRBJ2-1, with a weak D call TRBD2 (5 bases). Germline V CDR1 and CDR2: MNHEY, SVGAGI. The CDR3 has 14 amino acids. V was clipped by 6 bases and J by 7 bases, with 16 bases between them. In nucleotides, the CDR3 is TGTGCCAGCAGACCTCAAGAGGGTAGTAATGAGCAGTTCTTC. This codes for CASRPQEGSNEQFF.

J is TRBJ1-2 and V is TRBV28, with D possibly TRBD1 on 6 matching bases. The V gene's germline CDR1 is MDHEN and CDR2 SYDVKM. The CDR3 has 15 amino acids. Trimming took 3 bases from V and 8 from J, leaving 19 bases between them. CDR3: CASSLERRGLGGYTF. As DNA, the CDR3 is TGTGCCAGCAGTTTGGAGCGGCGGGGGCTAGGGGGCTACACCTTC.

This chain uses TRBV6-5 with TRBJ1-6; a weak D match, TRBD1 (5 bases). The CDR3 is 15 residues long. Trimming left V 4 bases short and J 5 bases short, with 12 bases between. Germline V gives CDR1 MNHEY, CDR2 SVGAGI. The CDR3: CASSSLGGDNSPLHF. The CDR3 DNA reads TGTGCCAGCAGTTCCTTGGGGGGGGATAATTCACCCCTCCACTTT.

The chain recombines TRBV3-1 (or the pseudogene TRBV3-2) with TRBJ1-5; 7 nucleotides match TRBD1. V trimming: 3 bases; J trimming: 0 bases; junction bases outside the gene matches: 2. The CDR3 spans 15 residues. Germline V gene sequence: CDR1 LGHDT, CDR2 YNNKEL (reference sequence). The CDR3 is CASSHGTDSNQPQHF. CDR3 sequence (DNA): TGTGCCAGCAGCCATGGGACAGATAGCAATCAGCCCCAGCATTTT.

The J gene is TRBJ1-4, the V gene TRBV7-9; the D is unclear. Germline CDR1 reads SEHNR; CDR2 reads FQNEAQ (reference sequence). The CDR3 is 14 amino acids. The V end lost 2 bases, the J end lost 5 bases, and 9 bases lay between the germline ends. CDR3 in amino acids: CASSLLLDNEKLFF. Written as DNA, the CDR3 is TGTGCCAGCAGCTTATTACTCGACAATGAAAAACTGTTTTTT. Looking up the rest from reference TRBV7-9 and TRBJ1-4 gives the full variable domain: DTGVSQNPRHKITKRGQNVTFRCDPISEHNRLYWYRQTLGQGPEFLTYFQNEAQLEKSRLLSDRFSAERPKGSFSTLEIQRTEQGDSAMYLCASSLLLDNEKLFFGSGTQLSVL.

J is TRBJ1-2 and V is TRBV5-1; a weak D match, TRBD1 (5 bases). Trimming took 5 bases from V and 8 from J, leaving 16 bases between them. Germline CDR1 reads SGHRS; CDR2 reads YFSETQ. The CDR3 runs to 13 residues. This CDR3 is CASSPRVQTGYTF. In DNA, the CDR3 is TGCGCCAGCAGTCCCAGGGTCCAAACAGGCTACACCTTC.

The chain is built from TRBV4-2 and TRBJ2-7, with D perhaps matching TRBD2 (5 bases). The V and J ends lost 1 base and 7 bases respectively, with 8 bases between them. This CDR3 spans 12 amino acids. Germline CDR1 and CDR2: LGHNA and YNFKEQ. The DNA of the CDR3 is TGTGCCAGCAGCCAAGGGAGGAGGGAGCAGTACTTC. Amino acid sequence: CASSQGRREQYF.

The gene calls are TRBV18 and TRBJ1-3; D unclear. The V gene's germline CDR1 is KGHSH and CDR2 LQKENI. The CDR3 totals 16 residues. V lost 4 bases, J lost 0 bases, and 13 bases lay in between. The CDR3 sequence: CASSQLQQSSGNTIYF. The CDR3 region has the DNA TGTGCCAGCTCACAGCTCCAGCAGTCCTCTGGAAACACCATATATTTT. Full variable domain (outside the CDR3, taken from reference TRBV18 and TRBJ1-3): NAGVMQNPRHLVRRRGQEARLRCSPMKGHSHVYWYRQLPEEGLKFMVYLQKENIIDESGMPKERFSAEFPKEGPSILRIQQVVRGDSAAYFCASSQLQQSSGNTIYFGEGSWLTVV.

The J gene is TRBJ1-5, the V gene TRBV6-4; no clear D gene. The V and J ends lost 7 bases and 3 bases respectively, with 19 bases between them. The CDR3 sequence is 16 residues long. The V gene's germline CDR1 is MRHNA and CDR2 SNTAGT. CDR3 bases: TGTGCCAGCACGAAACAAGCCCTCGTTCTCAATCAGCCCCAGCATTTT. It translates to CASTKQALVLNQPQHF.

The chain is built from TRBV5-6 and TRBJ1-1, with unresolved D. This CDR3 is built from 15 residues. V was shortened by 4 bases and J by 1 base, with 14 bases between the two germline ends. Germline CDR1 SGHDT, CDR2 YYEEEE. The CDR3 sequence: CASSPVASENTEAFF. In DNA, the CDR3 is TGTGCCAGCAGCCCGGTAGCGTCTGAGAACACTGAAGCTTTCTTT.

The V gene is TRBV19, the J gene TRBJ2-1; 12 nucleotides align to TRBD2. The CDR3 has 17 residues. Per the germline V gene, CDR1 is LNHDA and CDR2 is SQIVND (reference sequence). V lost 3 bases and J lost 5; bases outside the gene matches: 8. The CDR3 protein is CASSMVRLAGVHNEQFF. The CDR3 nucleotides are TGTGCCAGTAGTATGGTCCGACTAGCGGGAGTTCACAATGAGCAGTTCTTC.

The J gene is TRBJ1-2, the V gene TRBV13, with 8 bases fitting TRBD1. The J segment lost 8 bases and the V segment lost 7 bases, leaving 12 bases of the junction unmatched. This CDR3 is 14 amino acids long. The germline V gene has CDR1 PRHDT and CDR2 FYEKMQ (reference sequence). DNA of the CDR3: TGTGCCAGCAACCTCAGCGGGACAGGACCCGGCTACACCTTC. Translated, it gives CASNLSGTGPGYTF.

The chain carries TRBV10-3 and TRBJ1-4; D remains ambiguous. Germline loops: CDR1 ENHRY, CDR2 SYGVKD. Trimming took off 11 bases at V and 0 bases at J, with 16 bases between the two ends. This CDR3 spans 15 amino acids. In nucleotides, the CDR3 is TGTGCCGCTCCAACATTTAGCGCAACTAATGAAAAACTGTTTTTT. Protein: CAAPTFSATNEKLFF.

This chain joins TRBV15 and TRBJ1-6, with D perhaps matching TRBD1 (6 bases). This CDR3 contains 17 residues. Trimming cost V 3 bases and J 10 bases, with 22 bases left between them. Germline lookup yields CDR1 LNHNV and CDR2 YYDKDF (reference sequence). CDR3 DNA sequence: TGTGCCACCAGCAGGACCTTAAACCTAGGGGGACTCTCACCCCTCCACTTT. Residues: CATSRTLNLGGLSPLHF.

The CDR3 sequence: CATSDQPLAGEYNEQFF. In DNA form, the CDR3 reads TGTGCCACCAGTGACCAACCGCTAGCGGGGGAGTACAATGAGCAGTTCTTC. This chain links TRBV24-1 with TRBJ2-1; TRBD2 agrees at 10 bases. The CDR3 is 17 residues long. V lost 4 bases and J lost 4; bases outside the gene matches: 9. Germline CDR1 and CDR2: KGHDR and SFDVKD.

The chain couples TRBV10-2 to TRBJ1-6, with TRBD1 identical over 7 bases. The CDR3 loop spans 17 amino acids. Germline V gene data show CDR1 as WSHSY and CDR2 as SAAADI. Trimming at V came to 4 bases and at J to 7 bases, leaving 13 bases not matched to a gene. CDR3 nucleotide sequence: TGCGCCAGCAGTGTACCGCTACAGACAGGGCGAAATTCACCCCTCCACTTT. This gives the protein CASSVPLQTGRNSPLHF.

The gene calls are TRBV6-6 and TRBJ1-6; TRBD1 aligns across 9 bases. V dropped 10 bases and J dropped 9; count of bases not matched to a gene: 13. CDR1 is MNHNY and CDR2 is SVGAGI in the germline V gene (reference sequence). This CDR3 is 15 amino acids long. The CDR3 DNA follows: TGTGCCATTCCCTCTGGGGGACAGGGCTCTTCACCCCTCCACTTT. Amino acids: CAIPSGGQGSSPLHF.

This sequence joins TRBV24-1 and TRBJ2-2, with no clear D. The CDR3 is 13 amino acids. Germline V gives CDR1 KGHDR, CDR2 SFDVKD. Trimming stripped 7 bases from V and 2 bases from J, with 7 bases between. The CDR3 coding sequence is TGTGCCACCAGCCAAGTAAACACCGGGGAGCTGTTTTTT. It encodes CATSQVNTGELFF.

The V and J genes are TRBV28 and TRBJ2-5, with TRBD2 as a possible D gene (5 bases). The CDR3 has 16 residues. The germline V and J ends were trimmed by 0 bases and 5 bases, with 16 bases remaining between them. The germline V gene encodes CDR1 MDHEN and CDR2 SYDVKM. CDR3 DNA: TGTGCCAGCAGTTTATGGGGGAGAACTTTCCGGGAGACCCAGTACTTC. It translates to CASSLWGRTFRETQYF.

This chain connects TRBV4-3 to TRBJ2-1, with 9 bases identical to TRBD2. This CDR3 region has 16 residues. The V gene end was trimmed by 4 bases and the J gene end by 7 bases; junction bases not matched to a gene: 11. Germline assignment: CDR1 LGHNA and CDR2 YSLEER. The CDR3 protein is CASSPPPSGKGNEQFF. DNA for the CDR3: TGCGCCAGCAGCCCCCCCCCTAGCGGGAAGGGGAATGAGCAGTTCTTC.